The 13 T cell receptor beta chains listed next were all sequenced from one sample in a study of blood T cell repertoires in COVID-19 (dated by TCRdb to the early 2020s). The library was produced with the immunoSEQ multiplex PCR assay. Not all clones reach the TCRdb copy of this immuneACCESS table, which keeps in-frame sequences only. Checked studies attribute under half of the gap to unresolved V genes and leave the rest unexplained. Present in this sample are some 58,000 clones, over 70% of which were seen just once. The ten top clones hold about 3% of the sample. The specimen was peripheral blood. These receptors were taken from a human donor in a cohort sampled during active COVID-19.

This chain links TRBV10-3 with TRBJ2-7, with TRBD1 matching 9 bases. Germline V gene sequence: CDR1 ENHRY, CDR2 SYGVKD. CDR3 size: 12 residues. Trimming took 6 bases from V and 6 from J; bases not matched to a gene: 3. CDR3 coding DNA: TGTGCCATCAGCGACAGGGGGTTCGAGCAGTACTTC. Translated: CAISDRGFEQYF.

The chain employs TRBV30 and TRBJ2-5, with D possibly TRBD2 on 5 matching bases. This CDR3 has 13 amino acids. Germline-derived CDR1 and CDR2 are GTSNPN and SVGIG (reference sequence). The V and J ends lost 2 bases and 4 bases respectively, with 11 bases between them. CDR3 residues: CAWSRAELETQYF. The CDR3 nucleotides are TGTGCCTGGAGTAGAGCGGAGCTAGAGACCCAGTACTTC.

This clone showed up just a few times. This chain uses TRBV5-5 with TRBJ1-1; D remains ambiguous. The germline CDR1 and CDR2 sequences are SGHKS and YYEKEE (reference sequence). The V and J ends lost 2 bases and 5 bases respectively, with 16 bases between them. The CDR3 covers 15 residues. DNA for the CDR3: TGTGCCAGCAGCTTAGCGAAGGCCGGTTCTACTGAAGCTTTCTTT. It is translated as CASSLAKAGSTEAFF. Together with reference TRBV5-5 and TRBJ1-1, the CDR3 gives the full variable domain: DAGVTQSPTHLIKTRGQQVTLRCSPISGHKSVSWYQQVLGQGPQFIFQYYEKEERGRGNFPDRFSARQFPNYSSELNVNALLLGDSALYLCASSLAKAGSTEAFFGQGTRLTVV.

This clone was detected only once. The V and J genes are TRBV19 and TRBJ1-3, with D hard to call. Trimming took 9 bases from V and 0 from J, leaving 9 bases between them. The CDR3 is 13 amino acids. Germline V gives CDR1 LNHDA, CDR2 SQIVND (reference sequence). The CDR3 nucleotides are TGTGCCAGCCGGGTAAACTCTGGAAACACCATATATTTT. Its protein is CASRVNSGNTIYF.

The V gene is TRBV6-5, the J gene TRBJ1-5; D is undetermined. Germline-derived CDR1 and CDR2 are MNHEY and SVGAGI. The V end lost 2 bases, the J end lost 6 bases, and 11 bases lay between the germline ends. The CDR3 runs 14 residues. The CDR3 region is CASSYGRGSQPQHF. CDR3 in DNA: TGTGCCAGCAGTTACGGAAGAGGTAGTCAGCCCCAGCATTTT.

The V gene is TRBV2, the J gene TRBJ2-5; the D is unclear. Per the germline V gene, CDR1 is SNHLY and CDR2 is FYNNEI. V lost 5 bases and J 0 bases, leaving 10 bases between the germline ends. There are 14 residues in the CDR3. The CDR3 DNA reads TGTGCCAGCAGTCTCCAGAGGTACCAAGAGACCCAGTACTTC. Encoded protein: CASSLQRYQETQYF.

The chain carries TRBV5-4 and TRBJ2-5, with 10 positions matching TRBD2. Germline V lookup: CDR1 SGHNT, CDR2 YYREEE (reference sequence). The CDR3 sequence is 15 residues long. V lost 4 bases, J lost 3 bases, and 6 bases stayed unmatched. The CDR3 nucleotides are TGTGCCAGCAGCGCACGTCTAGCGGGAGAAGAGACCCAGTACTTC. This translates into CASSARLAGEETQYF.

The chain's CDR3 is CASSPTGGSYGYTF. For the CDR3, the DNA is TGTGCCAGCAGCCCGACAGGGGGCAGCTATGGCTACACCTTC. This chain joins TRBV7-3 and TRBJ1-2; TRBD1 agrees at 10 bases. Germline V gene sequence: CDR1 SGHTA, CDR2 FQGTGA. The CDR3 extends over 14 amino acids. J was trimmed by 4 bases and V by 5 bases; bases with no gene match: 4.

The chain uses TRBV18 and TRBJ2-5, with D possibly being TRBD2 (6 bases). This CDR3 contains 14 residues. V lost 0 bases, J lost 2 bases, and 7 bases lay in between. CDR1 is KGHSH, CDR2 LQKENI, per germline. CDR3 coding DNA: TGTGCCAGCTCACCACCGGGGACTCAAGAGACCCAGTACTTC. Translating it yields CASSPPGTQETQYF.

For the CDR3, the DNA is TGTGCCAGTAGTATCAGGGGGAGTAATTCACCCCTCCACTTT. Its translation is CASSIRGSNSPLHF. This sequence joins TRBV19 and TRBJ1-6; 7 bases are a match to TRBD1. Trimming cost V 3 bases and J 6 bases; bases outside gene matches: 2. Germline V gene lookup returns CDR1 LNHDA and CDR2 SQIVND (reference sequence). CDR3 length: 14 residues.

The chain employs TRBV6-5 and TRBJ2-7; 8 bases match TRBD1. Germline CDR1 and CDR2: MNHEY and SVGAGI. The CDR3 has 13 residues. Trimming cost V 3 bases and J 4 bases; bases outside gene matches: 2. In DNA, the CDR3 is TGTGCCAGCAGTTATCGACAGGGGTACGAGCAGTACTTC. Its protein is CASSYRQGYEQYF.

This rearrangement joins TRBV5-4 to TRBJ2-1; 10 nucleotides line up with TRBD1. Per the germline V gene, CDR1 is SGHNT and CDR2 is YYREEE (reference sequence). With V trimmed by 4 bases and J by 4 bases, 5 bases remained unmatched. The CDR3 extends over 15 amino acids. This chain's CDR3 is CASSTPGQGYNEQFF. The CDR3 DNA reads as TGTGCCAGCAGCACACCGGGACAGGGGTACAATGAGCAGTTCTTC.

J is TRBJ1-1 and V is TRBV2; no clear D. V shed 7 bases and J shed 3 bases, with 12 bases lying between them. This CDR3 has 13 amino acids. CDR1 is SNHLY, CDR2 FYNNEI, per germline. The CDR3 here is CASKMGGYTEAFF. The CDR3 DNA reads TGTGCCAGCAAGATGGGAGGGTACACTGAAGCTTTCTTT.